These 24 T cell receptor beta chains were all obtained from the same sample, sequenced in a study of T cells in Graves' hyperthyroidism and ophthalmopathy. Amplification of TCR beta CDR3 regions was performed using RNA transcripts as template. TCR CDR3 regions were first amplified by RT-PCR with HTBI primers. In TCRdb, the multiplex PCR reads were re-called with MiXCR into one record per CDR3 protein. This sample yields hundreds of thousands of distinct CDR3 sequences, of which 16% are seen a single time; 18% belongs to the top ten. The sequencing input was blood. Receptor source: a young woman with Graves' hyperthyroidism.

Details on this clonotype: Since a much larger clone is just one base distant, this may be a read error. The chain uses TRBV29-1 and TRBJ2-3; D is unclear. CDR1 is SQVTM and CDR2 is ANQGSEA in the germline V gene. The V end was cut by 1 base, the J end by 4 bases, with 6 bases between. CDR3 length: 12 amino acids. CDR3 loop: CSVEGSADTQYF. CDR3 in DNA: TGCAGCGTTGAAGGATCCGCAGATACGCAGTATTTT.

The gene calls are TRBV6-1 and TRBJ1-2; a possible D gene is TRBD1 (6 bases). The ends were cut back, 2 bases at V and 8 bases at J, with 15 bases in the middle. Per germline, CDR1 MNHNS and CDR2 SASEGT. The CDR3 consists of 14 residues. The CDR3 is CASSESVGGRGYTF. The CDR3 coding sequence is TGTGCCAGCAGTGAAAGTGTCGGGGGGCGAGGCTACACCTTC.

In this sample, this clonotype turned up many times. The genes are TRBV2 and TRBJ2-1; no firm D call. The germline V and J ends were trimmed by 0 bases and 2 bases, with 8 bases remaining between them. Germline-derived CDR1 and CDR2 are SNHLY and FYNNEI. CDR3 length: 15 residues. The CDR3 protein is CASSEASFPYNEQFF. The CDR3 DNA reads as TGTGCCAGCAGTGAAGCTAGTTTCCCCTACAATGAGCAGTTCTTC.

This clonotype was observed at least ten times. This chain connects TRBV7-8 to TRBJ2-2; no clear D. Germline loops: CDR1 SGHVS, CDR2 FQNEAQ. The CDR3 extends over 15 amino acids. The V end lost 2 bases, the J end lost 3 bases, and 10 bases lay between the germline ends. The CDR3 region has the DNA TGTGCCAGCAGCTTATCAATATCGGACACCGGGGAGCTGTTTTTT. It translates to CASSLSISDTGELFF.

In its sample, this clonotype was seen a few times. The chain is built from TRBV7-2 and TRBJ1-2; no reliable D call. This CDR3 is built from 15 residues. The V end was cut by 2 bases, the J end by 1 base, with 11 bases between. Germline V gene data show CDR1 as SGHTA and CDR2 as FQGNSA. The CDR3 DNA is TGTGCCAGCAGCTTATGGGAAGATGGTAACTATGGCTACACCTTC. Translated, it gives CASSLWEDGNYGYTF.

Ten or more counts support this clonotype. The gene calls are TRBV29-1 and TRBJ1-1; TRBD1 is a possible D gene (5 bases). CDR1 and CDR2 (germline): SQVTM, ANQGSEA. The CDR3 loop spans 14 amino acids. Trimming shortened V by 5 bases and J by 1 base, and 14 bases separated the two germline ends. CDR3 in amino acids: CSVPRGLPNTEAFF. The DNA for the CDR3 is TGCAGCGTTCCAAGGGGACTCCCGAACACTGAAGCTTTCTTT.

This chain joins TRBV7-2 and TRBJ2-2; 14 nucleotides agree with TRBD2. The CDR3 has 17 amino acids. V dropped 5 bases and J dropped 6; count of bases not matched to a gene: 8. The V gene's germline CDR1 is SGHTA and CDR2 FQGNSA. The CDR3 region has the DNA TGTGCCAGCAGCCCGACTAGCGGGAGGGCTATCGCCGGGGAGCTGTTTTTT. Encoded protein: CASSPTSGRAIAGELFF. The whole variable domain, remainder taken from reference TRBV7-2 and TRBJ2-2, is GAGVSQSPSNKVTEKGKDVELRCDPISGHTALYWYRQSLGQGLEFLIYFQGNSAPDKSGLPSDRFSAERTGGSVSTLTIQRTQQEDSAVYLCASSPTSGRAIAGELFFGEGSRLTVL.

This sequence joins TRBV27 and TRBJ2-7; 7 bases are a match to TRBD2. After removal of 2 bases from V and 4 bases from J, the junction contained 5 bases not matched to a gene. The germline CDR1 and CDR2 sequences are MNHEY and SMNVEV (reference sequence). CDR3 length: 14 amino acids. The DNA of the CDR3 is TGTGCCAGCAGTTTAAGCGGGAATAAGTACGAGCAGTACTTC. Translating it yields CASSLSGNKYEQYF.

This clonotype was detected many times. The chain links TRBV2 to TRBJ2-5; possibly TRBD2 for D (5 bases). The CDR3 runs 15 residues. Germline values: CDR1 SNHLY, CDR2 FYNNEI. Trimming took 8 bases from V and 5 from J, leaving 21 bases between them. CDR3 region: CASRAAHQREETQYF. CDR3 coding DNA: TGTGCCAGCCGGGCCGCCCACCAAAGGGAGGAGACCCAGTACTTC.

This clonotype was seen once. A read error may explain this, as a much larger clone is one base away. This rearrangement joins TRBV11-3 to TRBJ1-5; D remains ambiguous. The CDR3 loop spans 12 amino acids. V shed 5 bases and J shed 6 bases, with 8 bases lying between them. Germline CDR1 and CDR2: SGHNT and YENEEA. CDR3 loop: CASSQECQPQHF. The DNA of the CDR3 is TGTGCCAGCAGCCAAGAGTGTCAGCCCCAGCATTTT.

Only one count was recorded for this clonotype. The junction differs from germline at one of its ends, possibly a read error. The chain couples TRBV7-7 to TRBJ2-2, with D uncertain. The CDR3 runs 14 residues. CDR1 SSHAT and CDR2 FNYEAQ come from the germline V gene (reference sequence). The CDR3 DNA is TGTGCTAGCAGCTTTGGACCGAACACCGGGGAGCTGTTTTTT. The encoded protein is CASSFGPNTGELFF.

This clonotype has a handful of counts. CDR3 sequence: CASSRWEEKLFF. CDR3 in DNA: TGTGCCAGCAGCCGTTGGGAAGAAAAACTGTTTTTT. J is TRBJ1-4 and V is TRBV4-2; no definite D call. Trimming shortened V by 4 bases and J by 8 bases, and 8 bases separated the two germline ends. Germline V lookup: CDR1 LGHNA, CDR2 YNFKEQ. The CDR3 has 12 residues.

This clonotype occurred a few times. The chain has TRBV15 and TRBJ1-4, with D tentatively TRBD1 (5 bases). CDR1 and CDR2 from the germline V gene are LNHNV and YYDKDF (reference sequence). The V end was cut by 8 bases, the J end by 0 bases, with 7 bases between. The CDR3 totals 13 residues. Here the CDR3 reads CATQGATNEKLFF. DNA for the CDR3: TGTGCCACCCAGGGAGCAACTAATGAAAAACTGTTTTTT.

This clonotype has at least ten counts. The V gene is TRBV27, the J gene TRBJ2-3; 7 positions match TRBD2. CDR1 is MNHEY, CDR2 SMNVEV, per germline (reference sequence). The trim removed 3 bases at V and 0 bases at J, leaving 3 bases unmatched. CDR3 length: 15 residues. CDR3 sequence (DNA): TGTGCCAGCAGTTTTCTAGCGGCTAGCACAGATACGCAGTATTTT. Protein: CASSFLAASTDTQYF.

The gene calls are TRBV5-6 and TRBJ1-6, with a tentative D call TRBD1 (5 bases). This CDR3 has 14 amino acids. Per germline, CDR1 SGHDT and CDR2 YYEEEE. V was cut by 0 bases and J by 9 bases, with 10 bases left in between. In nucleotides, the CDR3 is TGTGCCAGCAGCTTGGTTGGCAGGGCTTCACCCCTCCACTTT. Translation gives CASSLVGRASPLHF. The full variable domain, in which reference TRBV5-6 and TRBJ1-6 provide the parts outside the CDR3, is DAGVTQSPTHLIKTRGQQVTLRCSPKSGHDTVSWYQQALGQGPQFIFQYYEEEERQRGNFPDRFSGHQFPNYSSELNVNALLLGDSALYLCASSLVGRASPLHFGNGTRLTVT.

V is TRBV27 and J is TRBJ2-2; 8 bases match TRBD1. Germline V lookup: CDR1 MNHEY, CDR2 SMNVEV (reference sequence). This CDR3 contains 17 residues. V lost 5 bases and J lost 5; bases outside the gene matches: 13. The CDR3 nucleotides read TGTGCCAGCAGTCGGAGGCAGACAGGGGCGCGTACCGGGGAGCTGTTTTTT. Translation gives CASSRRQTGARTGELFF.

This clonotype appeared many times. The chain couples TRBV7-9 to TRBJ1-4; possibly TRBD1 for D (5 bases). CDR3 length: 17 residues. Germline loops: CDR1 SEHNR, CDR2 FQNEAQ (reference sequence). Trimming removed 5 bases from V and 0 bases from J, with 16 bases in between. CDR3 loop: CASSPSAGAATNEKLFF. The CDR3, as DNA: TGTGCCAGCAGCCCATCAGCTGGGGCAGCAACTAATGAAAAACTGTTTTTT.

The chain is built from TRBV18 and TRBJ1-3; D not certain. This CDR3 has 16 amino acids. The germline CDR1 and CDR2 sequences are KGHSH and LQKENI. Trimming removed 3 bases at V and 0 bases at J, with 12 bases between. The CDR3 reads CASSPRVSTSGNTIYF. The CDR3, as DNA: TGTGCCAGCTCACCTAGGGTCTCCACCTCTGGAAACACCATATATTTT.

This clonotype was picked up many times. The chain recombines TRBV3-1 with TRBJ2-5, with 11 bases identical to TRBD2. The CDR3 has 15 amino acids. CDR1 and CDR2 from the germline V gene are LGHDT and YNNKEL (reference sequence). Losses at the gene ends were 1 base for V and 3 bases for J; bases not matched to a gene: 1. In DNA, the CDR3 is TGTGCCAGCAGCCAAGGGGGACTAGCGGAAGAGACCCAGTACTTC. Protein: CASSQGGLAEETQYF.

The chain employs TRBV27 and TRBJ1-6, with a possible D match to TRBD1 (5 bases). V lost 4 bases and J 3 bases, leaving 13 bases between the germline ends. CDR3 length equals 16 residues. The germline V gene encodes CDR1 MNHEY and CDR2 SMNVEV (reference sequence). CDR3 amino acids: CASSSTESLYNSPLHF. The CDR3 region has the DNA TGTGCCAGCAGTTCGACAGAAAGCCTCTATAATTCACCCCTCCACTTT.

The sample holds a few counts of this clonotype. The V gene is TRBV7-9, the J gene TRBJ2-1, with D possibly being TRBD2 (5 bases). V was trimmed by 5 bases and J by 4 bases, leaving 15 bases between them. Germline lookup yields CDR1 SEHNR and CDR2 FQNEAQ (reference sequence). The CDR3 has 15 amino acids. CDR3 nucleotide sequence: TGTGCCAGCAGCCCACTTTCCTCGGGGTACAATGAGCAGTTCTTC. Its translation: CASSPLSSGYNEQFF.

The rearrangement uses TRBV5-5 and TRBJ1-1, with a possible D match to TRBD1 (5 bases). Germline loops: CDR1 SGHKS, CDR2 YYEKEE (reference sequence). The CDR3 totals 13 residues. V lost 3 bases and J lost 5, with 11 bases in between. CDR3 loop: CASSSGAGTEAFF. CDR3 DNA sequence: TGTGCCAGCAGCTCCGGGGCCGGTACTGAAGCTTTCTTT.

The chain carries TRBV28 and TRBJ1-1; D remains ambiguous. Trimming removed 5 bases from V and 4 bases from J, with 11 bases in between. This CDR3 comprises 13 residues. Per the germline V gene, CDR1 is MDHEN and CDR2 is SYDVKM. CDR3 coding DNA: TGTGCCAGCAGTGAATATGCCGTCACTGAAGCTTTCTTT. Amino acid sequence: CASSEYAVTEAFF.

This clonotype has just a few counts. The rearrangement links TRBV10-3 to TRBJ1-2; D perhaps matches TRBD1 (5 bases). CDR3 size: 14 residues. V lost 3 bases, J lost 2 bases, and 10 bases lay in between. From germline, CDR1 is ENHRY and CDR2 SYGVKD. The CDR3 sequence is CAISERAGNYGYTF. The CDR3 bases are TGTGCCATCAGTGAAAGGGCAGGGAACTATGGCTACACCTTC.